This T cell receptor beta chain was sequenced in a study of blood T cell repertoires in COVID-19. The germline CDR1 and CDR2 sequences are SGHAT and FQNNGV. The V gene end was trimmed by 0 bases and the J gene end by 6 bases; junction bases not matched to a gene: 6. The CDR3 runs 16 residues. Under the authors' procedure: Cell counts per sample came from amplifying reference gene primers. The method was immunoSEQ multiplex PCR; TCRdb's version includes in-frame clones alone and lacks a portion of them. Clonal size and the V and J genes are those of that table, whereas D and trimming came from the DNA. This sample has about 240,000 clones; 88% occur once, and the top ten carry 0.95% to 1%.

The gene calls are TRBV11-2 and TRBJ2-7; 12 nucleotides agree with TRBD2. The TCR originated in a woman aged 40-49 years who had recovered from COVID-19. The sample comprised peripheral blood. As DNA, the CDR3 is TGTGCCAGCAGCTTAGATCTAGCGGGAGGGCCAGGCGAGCAGTACTTC. Translated: CASSLDLAGGPGEQYF.